The 8 T cell receptor beta chains below come from one sample, sequenced in a study of cytomegalovirus exposure and HLA in healthy donors (dated by TCRdb to about 2017). Library construction relied on the immunoSEQ multiplex PCR assay. A mixture of 60 forward primers for TCR Vbeta segments and 13 reverse primers for TCR Jbeta segments was used in the multiplex PCR. The table was pulled from immuneACCESS by TCRdb, which kept in-frame rearrangements only. Such tables lose some clones; where checked, under half of the loss comes from unresolved V genes, and the rest has no known cause. This sample holds more than 95,000 clones; around 10% were observed only once. Of the sample, about 3% falls within the top ten clones. Material for sequencing was PBMCs. All receptors derive from a man aged 30 to 39 in good health and CMV-seronegative.

A few counts support this clone. Different DNA sequences within this sample yield the same CDR3. The chain has TRBV25-1 and TRBJ1-6; no clear D. V lost 3 bases and J 6 bases, leaving 12 bases between the germline ends. CDR1 is MGHDK and CDR2 is SYGVNS in the germline V gene. The CDR3 length is 15 residues. Here the CDR3 DNA reads TGTGCCAGCAGTGACAGGCGTTTCGGTAATTCACCCCTCCACTTT. Translated: CASSDRRFGNSPLHF. Full variable domain (missing parts from reference TRBV25-1 and TRBJ1-6): EADIYQTPRYLVIGTGKKITLECSQTMGHDKMYWYQQDPGMELHLIHYSYGVNSTEKGDLSSESTVSRIRTEHFPLTLESARPSHTSQYLCASSDRRFGNSPLHFGNGTRLTVT.

This chain uses TRBV30 with TRBJ2-7; tentative D call: TRBD2 (5 bases). V lost 2 bases to trimming and J lost 7 bases, with 18 bases between them. This CDR3 is 14 amino acids long. In germline, CDR1 is GTSNPN, CDR2 SVGIG (reference sequence). CDR3 region: CAWSLGSVLREQYF. The CDR3 region has the DNA TGTGCCTGGAGTCTGGGTAGCGTGCTAAGGGAGCAGTACTTC.

The genes are TRBV5-4 and TRBJ2-2; TRBD2 matches 8 bases. The CDR3 consists of 15 residues. Germline values: CDR1 SGHNT, CDR2 YYREEE (reference sequence). After removal of 5 bases from V and 4 bases from J, the junction contained 7 bases not matched to a gene. Here the CDR3 DNA reads TGTGCCAGCAGTTTCAGCGGGAGCGGCACCGGGGAGCTGTTTTTT. The encoded protein is CASSFSGSGTGELFF.

This sequence joins TRBV6-6 and TRBJ2-7; D perhaps matches TRBD1 (5 bases). CDR3 length: 13 amino acids. Looked up from germline, CDR1 is MNHNY and CDR2 is SVGAGI (reference sequence). Trimming stripped 6 bases from V and 1 base from J, with 10 bases between. In DNA form, the CDR3 reads TGTGCCAGCAGCCAGCAGGGTTCCTACGAGCAGTACTTC. Its translation: CASSQQGSYEQYF.

The CDR3 reads CASSKVEGREDTGELFF. The CDR3 DNA follows: TGTGCCAGCAGCAAAGTGGAAGGGCGGGAAGACACCGGGGAGCTGTTTTTT. The chain combines TRBV21-1 with TRBJ2-2; no check of the table's D call, TRBD2, against the DNA was made. TRBV21-1 is classified as a pseudogene. The CDR3 consists of 17 residues.

This chain uses TRBV9 with TRBJ2-3, with 8 bases aligning to TRBD2. Germline V gene lookup returns CDR1 SGDLS and CDR2 YYNGEE. CDR3 length equals 15 residues. V trimming: 3 bases; J trimming: 3 bases; junction bases outside the gene matches: 6. The CDR3 reads CASSAAGGGTDTQYF. CDR3 sequence (DNA): TGTGCCAGCAGCGCCGCGGGCGGGGGGACAGATACGCAGTATTTT.

This clone appeared a few times. The chain combines TRBV7-9 with TRBJ2-7; possible D gene TRBD1, 5 bases. The germline V gene encodes CDR1 SEHNR and CDR2 FQNEAQ (reference sequence). This CDR3 has 16 amino acids. V lost 2 bases and J lost 4, with 18 bases in between. The CDR3 reads CASSLLVSGSGYEQYF. CDR3 DNA: TGTGCCAGCAGCTTACTTGTATCAGGGTCCGGGTACGAGCAGTACTTC.

This clone was seen a few times. The CDR3 loop is CASNGRAIDTQYF. The CDR3 bases are TGTGCCAGTAACGGGAGGGCTATAGATACGCAGTATTTT. The chain is built from TRBV7-2 and TRBJ2-3; TRBD2 aligns across 8 bases. Germline CDR1 reads SGHTA; CDR2 reads FQGNSA. The ends lost 9 bases at V and 5 bases at J; junction bases unmatched: 7. The CDR3 totals 13 residues.